This paragraph reports one TCR beta chain. The antigen remains undetermined. This specimen comes from a study of cytomegalovirus exposure and HLA in healthy donors. Across the whole study: Genotyping showed around 80% of some 400 donors falling in the Caucasian-associated ancestry cluster. Study-wide results and limits: Excluded were some V segments that proved indistinguishable, including TRBV6-2 and TRBV6-3.

Researchers ran the PCR with 60 Vbeta and 13 Jbeta primers. Some clones are missing from TCRdb's copy, which holds only in-frame ones; the method was immunoSEQ multiplex PCR. The sample has over 150,000 clones, about four fifths seen once. V gave up 4 bases and J gave up 4 bases; unmatched junction bases: 12. Germline V lookup: CDR1 MDHEN, CDR2 SYDVKM. CDR3 length equals 16 residues. The gene calls are TRBV28 and TRBJ1-2; 7 bases map to TRBD1. The clonotype was recovered from a woman between 45 and 60 years old in good health and CMV-seropositive. The sample was PBMCs. For the CDR3, the DNA is TGTGCCAGCAGTTCACCGACAGGGAACGTAGGCTATGGCTACACCTTC. This sequence encodes CASSSPTGNVGYGYTF.